The clone carrying this T cell receptor (beta chain) came up many times. No antigen is known for it. The CDR3 spans 17 residues. After removal of 4 bases from V and 2 bases from J, the junction contained 12 bases not matched to a gene. CDR1 is MGHRA and CDR2 is YSYEKL in the germline V gene. The entry originates in a study of blood T cells in healthy people across ages. Study-level information: Template switching retrieved approximately one barcoded beta molecule for each two T cells. Study-level points and caveats: The fall in TCR beta diversity per million T cells was roughly linear with age.

The use of a sample-barcoded 5' primer and a J-beta primer mix characterized a second PCR of roughly 6 to 11 cycles. TCRdb re-analysed the 5' RACE reads in MiXCR, keeping a single row per CDR3 protein. This sample has about 540,000 distinct CDR3 sequences; around 24% occur once, and the top ten carry approximately 10%. This sample also belongs to another study, concerning T cells of mothers and their children.

Sequencing was performed on blood. The TCR comes from a boy aged 5 to 17 in good health. The chain combines TRBV4-1 with TRBJ2-7; 9 nucleotides agree with TRBD2. The CDR3 here is CASSLGASGEQTYEQYF. Written as DNA, the CDR3 is TGCGCCAGCAGCCTAGGGGCTAGCGGGGAGCAAACCTACGAGCAGTACTTC.